This passage covers 4 T cell receptor beta chains from one sample sequenced in a study of cytomegalovirus exposure and HLA in healthy donors. The PCR was carried out with 60 Vbeta primers and 13 Jbeta primers. Using immunoSEQ multiplex PCR, the repertoire was profiled, and TCRdb retains in-frame clones only, with some absent. In total, the table holds fewer than 85,000 clones. Source material: PBMCs. These receptors were taken from a female donor in good health and CMV-seropositive.

The V gene is TRBV4-1, the J gene TRBJ2-1; D perhaps matches TRBD2 (6 bases). V was trimmed by 4 bases and J by 10 bases, leaving 14 bases between them. The CDR3 extends over 13 amino acids. Germline assignment: CDR1 MGHRA and CDR2 YSYEKL. This CDR3 reads CASSRTSAGEQFF. CDR3 coding DNA: TGCGCCAGCAGCCGGACATCGGCGGGAGAGCAGTTCTTC.

The rearrangement joins TRBV28 to TRBJ1-5; D unclear. Trimming pared 6 bases from V and 5 bases from J, leaving 20 bases between. CDR1 is MDHEN and CDR2 is SYDVKM in the germline V gene. CDR3 length: 16 amino acids. The CDR3, as DNA: TGTGCCAGCAGCCTACCTGAAGAGGTAGTGGATCAGCCCCAGCATTTT. This encodes CASSLPEEVVDQPQHF.

V and J are TRBV6-1 and TRBJ1-5; 7 bases agree with TRBD1. This CDR3 comprises 19 residues. Unmatched junction bases numbered 14, after V lost 3 bases and J lost 0 bases. CDR1 and CDR2 from the germline V gene are MNHNS and SASEGT. The CDR3 reads CASSELRWRQGDSNQPQHF. The CDR3 DNA reads TGTGCCAGCAGTGAGCTAAGGTGGAGGCAGGGGGATAGCAATCAGCCCCAGCATTTT.

The chain uses TRBV2 and TRBJ1-1, with D hard to call. Germline CDR1 reads SNHLY; CDR2 reads FYNNEI. The CDR3 has 14 amino acids. Trimming took 7 bases from V and 4 from J, leaving 16 bases between them. The CDR3 here is CASTERKFSTEAFF. The CDR3 coding sequence is TGTGCCAGCACCGAACGAAAGTTCAGCACTGAAGCTTTCTTT. The whole variable domain, remainder taken from reference TRBV2 and TRBJ1-1, is EPEVTQTPSHQVTQMGQEVILRCVPISNHLYFYWYRQILGQKVEFLVSFYNNEISEKSEIFDDQFSVERPDGSNFTLKIRSTKLEDSAMYFCASTERKFSTEAFFGQGTRLTVV.